This TCR beta chain was obtained from a study of regulatory dendritic cells for organ transplantation. Only in-frame clones appear in the TCRdb table, and some are missing; sequencing was by immunoSEQ multiplex PCR. The sample has 20,000 or so clones, 75% to 90% seen once. V dropped 4 bases and J dropped 8; count of bases not matched to a gene: 9. The CDR3 runs 14 residues. The germline CDR1 and CDR2 sequences are LNHDA and SQIVND (reference sequence). A remark on this clone: As yet, its antigen is unknown.

Sorted subsets were CFSE-labeled and cultured approximately 5 days with allogeneic dendritic cells. The J gene is TRBJ1-2, the V gene TRBV19; 8 bases align to TRBD1. Sequenced: naive CD4+ T cells from blood cultured with regulatory dendritic cells. The subset: CD45RA+ naive T cells. This receptor was identified in a human donor in good health. The CDR3 region has the DNA TGTGCCAGTAGTACCCAGGACAGGGCGAGGGGCTACACCTTC. Its protein product is CASSTQDRARGYTF.